The 18 T cell receptor beta chains in this list originate from one sample, sequenced in a study of regulatory T cells in long-lasting Graves disease. Time point given: newly diagnosed GD, antithyroid drugs for less than 3 months. Researchers made the TCR library from RNA that was extracted from PBMCs. With iRepertoire HTBI primers and Arm-PCR of CDR3 regions, TCR beta libraries were built. TCRdb fed the multiplex PCR reads into MiXCR, producing one record per CDR3 protein. Of some 450,000 distinct CDR3 sequences listed, over 15% are singletons. The sample also formed part of further work on T cells in Graves' hyperthyroidism and ophthalmopathy.

The material was peripheral blood mononuclear cells (PBMCs), obtained at new diagnosis, from a patient treated with antithyroid drugs. These receptors came from a woman between 25 and 40 years old with Graves disease.

To note about this clonotype: One junction end disagrees with the germline gene, perhaps due to a read error. The V call is TRBV27, the J call TRBJ2-1, with D maybe TRBD2 (5 bases). This CDR3 spans 15 amino acids. CDR1 and CDR2 from the germline V gene are MNHEY and SMNVEV (reference sequence). Here the CDR3 DNA reads TGCGCCAGCAGACTCGGACTCGCTAGCTCCTACGAGCAGTTCTTC. This encodes CASRLGLASSYEQFF.

This clonotype occurred many times. The chain employs TRBV20-1 and TRBJ2-3; TRBD2 matches at 16 bases. The CDR3 length is 18 residues. After removal of 5 bases from V and 1 base from J, the junction contained 9 bases not matched to a gene. Germline assignment: CDR1 DFQATT and CDR2 SNEGSKA (reference sequence). This chain's CDR3 is CSALLSGTSGRGTDTQYF. In DNA form, the CDR3 reads TGCAGTGCTCTTCTTTCCGGGACTAGCGGGAGGGGCACAGATACGCAGTATTTT.

V and J are TRBV3-1 and TRBJ2-6; D uncertain. Germline V lookup: CDR1 LGHDT, CDR2 YNNKEL (reference sequence). CDR3 length: 17 residues. The germline V and J ends were trimmed by 1 base and 1 base, with 11 bases remaining between them. Here the CDR3 DNA reads TGTGCCAGCAGCCAAGGGGCCTCGAGTTCTGGGGCCAACGTCCTGACTTTC. It yields the protein CASSQGASSSGANVLTF.

The sample holds many counts of this clonotype. The gene calls are TRBV6-2 or TRBV6-3 and TRBJ2-2, with D uncertain. Trimming cost V 2 bases and J 13 bases, with 20 bases left between them. This CDR3 comprises 15 residues. Germline CDR1 is MNHEY and CDR2 is SVGEGT. The CDR3 coding sequence is TGTGCCAGCAGTTACAGCGTTTATGATCCTGGGTGGCTGTTTTTT. Its protein is CASSYSVYDPGWLFF.

Notes on this clonotype: One end of the junction does not line up with germline, which may come from a read error. In nucleotides, the CDR3 is TGTGCCGGCAGGACTAGCGGCTACAATGAGCAGTTCTTC. This gives the protein CAGRTSGYNEQFF. The rearrangement uses TRBV6-2 or TRBV6-3 and TRBJ2-1, with 10 bases identical to TRBD2. The CDR3 loop spans 13 amino acids. Germline loops: CDR1 MNHEY, CDR2 SVGEGT.

Concerning this clonotype itself: A much larger clonotype is one base distant, so this may be a read error. This chain uses TRBV28 with TRBJ1-1; a possible D gene is TRBD1 (5 bases). CDR1 is MDHEN and CDR2 is SYDVKM in the germline V gene. This CDR3 contains 14 residues. The CDR3 nucleotides are TGTGCCAGCAGTTTACCCAGGGTGAACACTGGAGCTTTCTTT. Its protein is CASSLPRVNTGAFF.

The DNA of the CDR3 is TGTGCCAGACGCCAAGACAGGGATTCCTACAATGAGCAGTTCTTC. It encodes CARRQDRDSYNEQFF. The V call is TRBV2, the J call TRBJ2-1, with TRBD1 identical over 7 bases. The junction had 9 bases not matched to a gene; V was cut back by 9 bases and J by 1 base. Per germline, CDR1 SNHLY and CDR2 FYNNEI. This CDR3 contains 15 residues.

Points on this clonotype: A far larger clone lies a single base away; this is likely a read error. The rearrangement joins TRBV7-2 to TRBJ2-7, with 9 bases aligning to TRBD1. Losses at the gene ends were 6 bases for V and 3 bases for J; bases not matched to a gene: 3. Per germline, CDR1 SGHTA and CDR2 FQGNSA. The CDR3 sequence is 13 residues long. The CDR3 DNA is TGTGCCAGCAGGCGGGACAGGGACTACGAGCAGTACTTC. Encoded protein: CASRRDRDYEQYF.

At least ten counts were recorded for this clonotype. The gene calls are TRBV29-1 and TRBJ2-1; D possibly corresponds to TRBD1 (5 bases). This CDR3 is 15 amino acids long. Trimming cost V 1 base and J 5 bases, with 15 bases left between them. In germline, CDR1 is SQVTM, CDR2 ANQGSEA. CDR3 in DNA: TGCAGCGTTGAAGGAAGAAGGGGTTACGACAATGAGCAGTTCTTC. Translating gives CSVEGRRGYDNEQFF.

This clonotype was counted ten times or more. The chain joins TRBV6-9 to TRBJ2-5; 7 positions match TRBD1. V was clipped by 4 bases and J by 4 bases; unmatched bases: 6. Germline CDR1 reads MNHGY; CDR2 reads SVAAGI. The CDR3 spans 14 residues. In nucleotides, the CDR3 is TGTGCCAGCAGTTTCATAGGGGGCGGAGAGACCCAGTACTTC. It specifies CASSFIGGGETQYF.

Details on this clonotype: A much larger clone differs from this one at a single base, so this may be a read error. This chain connects TRBV11-2 to TRBJ2-5; D is unclear. Trimming removed 3 bases from V and 3 bases from J, with 8 bases in between. The CDR3 spans 13 residues. Germline CDR1 is SGHAT and CDR2 is FQNNGV. In nucleotides, the CDR3 is TGTGCCAGCAGCTTCGGAAATGAAGAGACCCAGTACTTC. Amino acids: CASSFGNEETQYF.

This clonotype has more than one count but fewer than ten. The V and J genes are TRBV20-1 and TRBJ1-3; no clear D. The CDR3 has 15 residues. Germline CDR1 DFQATT, CDR2 SNEGSKA (reference sequence). Trimming took 4 bases from V and 1 from J, leaving 14 bases between them. The CDR3 nucleotides read TGCAGTGCTATCTCGGGCCACGGATCTGGAAACACCATATATTTT. It encodes CSAISGHGSGNTIYF.

This clonotype was counted ten times or more. This chain connects TRBV29-1 to TRBJ1-2, with TRBD1 as a possible D gene (6 bases). Trimming left V 8 bases short and J 0 bases short, with 13 bases between. The germline gives CDR1 SQVTM, CDR2 ANQGSEA. The CDR3 has 13 amino acids. CDR3 bases: TGCAGCACCCTAAGGGGGACTAACTATGGCTACACCTTC. The encoded protein is CSTLRGTNYGYTF.

Ten or more counts support this clonotype. CDR3 coding DNA: TGCAGTGCTAGTGCGGGGGCCGGTACAGATACGCAGTATTTT. Translation: CSASAGAGTDTQYF. V is TRBV20-1 and J is TRBJ2-3; maybe TRBD2 (7 bases). With 3 bases removed from V and 3 bases from J, the gap between germline ends came to 13 bases. The CDR3 runs 14 residues. The V gene's germline CDR1 is DFQATT and CDR2 SNEGSKA (reference sequence).

In its sample, this clonotype was seen many times. This chain connects TRBV28 to TRBJ2-7, with 10 bases aligning to TRBD2. The germline CDR1 and CDR2 sequences are MDHEN and SYDVKM. With V trimmed by 1 base and J by 2 bases, 8 bases remained unmatched. This CDR3 is 17 amino acids long. The CDR3 DNA follows: TGTGCCAGCAGTTTATCCAGCGGGACTAGCGAAACCTACGAGCAGTACTTC. Protein product: CASSLSSGTSETYEQYF.

This clonotype was seen at least ten times. The chain links TRBV11-2 to TRBJ2-1, with 7 bases matching TRBD1. The junction had 6 bases not matched to a gene; V was cut back by 5 bases and J by 5 bases. Germline CDR1 SGHAT, CDR2 FQNNGV. The CDR3 totals 14 residues. The CDR3 DNA reads TGTGCCAGCAGCATGACCGGGACAGACAATGAGCAGTTCTTC. It translates to CASSMTGTDNEQFF.

This clonotype has ten or more counts. The chain uses TRBV15 and TRBJ1-5, with unresolved D. Per the germline V gene, CDR1 is LNHNV and CDR2 is YYDKDF (reference sequence). The CDR3 covers 14 residues. Deletions cut 2 bases from V and 5 bases from J, with 10 bases between. CDR3 nucleotide sequence: TGTGCCACCAGCAGACCAGGAGACTATCAGCCCCAGCATTTT. The encoded protein is CATSRPGDYQPQHF.

The V gene is TRBV24-1, the J gene TRBJ2-2; TRBD1 matches 7 bases. Germline trimming cut 2 bases from V and 9 bases from J; bases unmatched to any gene: 14. Germline V gene data show CDR1 as KGHDR and CDR2 as SFDVKD. This CDR3 comprises 17 residues. The CDR3 loop is CATSDSRQGTWTRELFF. DNA of the CDR3: TGTGCCACCAGTGATTCCCGACAGGGTACCTGGACCCGGGAGCTGTTTTTT.